The rows below give T cell receptor beta chains drawn from one sample of a study of cytomegalovirus exposure and HLA in healthy donors. Repertoires were generated with immunoSEQ multiplex PCR, while TCRdb's copy carries only in-frame clones and drops some. The data contain 150,000 to 200,000 clones, 80% to 90% of them seen just once; the ten biggest clones take up about 10%. What was sequenced was PBMCs. The origin of the receptors is a man aged 45-60 years in good health and CMV-seropositive. The CDR3 runs from the conserved cysteine through the conserved F or W.

v_gene: TRBV29-1; len: 13; CDR3aa: CSGGTGTNTEAFF
v_gene: TRBV4-1; len: 17; CDR3aa: CASSQDEIDLLRGEQYF
v_gene: TRBV2; len: 13; CDR3aa: CASRTDRGDEQYF
v_gene: TRBV18; len: 14; CDR3aa: CASSPSQNLDGYTF
v_gene: TRBV6-1; len: 15; CDR3aa: CASSGGRVDTGELFF
v_gene: TRBV30; len: 18; CDR3aa: CAWSASYSPGQGNEKLFF
v_gene: TRBV6-6; len: 15; CDR3aa: CASSYGSGASQPQHF
v_gene: TRBV19; len: 16; CDR3aa: CASSIMGNNRGTEAFF
v_gene: TRBV5-1; len: 13; CDR3aa: CASSSRGADTQYF
v_gene: TRBV2; len: 13; CDR3aa: CATQWDSKDHYTF
v_gene: TRBV29-1; len: 12; CDR3aa: CSVEGQGYGYTF
v_gene: TRBV19; len: 15; CDR3aa: CASTVSRGNTGELFF
v_gene: TRBV29-1; len: 14; CDR3aa: CSVDASGRPGELFF
v_gene: TRBV25-1; len: 16; CDR3aa: CASSALQGLTHSPLHF
v_gene: TRBV5-1; len: 15; CDR3aa: CASSYSGTSSETQYF
v_gene: TRBV9; len: 16; CDR3aa: CASSITDGVGGETQYF
v_gene: TRBV6-5; len: 15; CDR3aa: CASRPYSGSDYEQYF
v_gene: TRBV11-2; len: 14; CDR3aa: CASSGGTRHNEQFF
v_gene: TRBV25-1; len: 12; CDR3aa: CASSLTGGEQYF
v_gene: TRBV9; len: 14; CDR3aa: CASSVLGAGGEAFF
v_gene: TRBV27; len: 15; CDR3aa: CASSSRGRDTGELFF
v_gene: TRBV4-1; len: 16; CDR3aa: CASSPSSGQGLGGYTF
v_gene: TRBV14; len: 16; CDR3aa: CASSQGRRGGAGELFF
v_gene: TRBV7-2; len: 17; CDR3aa: CASSLPGHLSGANVLTF
v_gene: TRBV14; len: 16; CDR3aa: CASSQGLAENTDTQYF
v_gene: TRBV4-2; len: 14; CDR3aa: CASSQESYRNTIYF
v_gene: TRBV19; len: 14; CDR3aa: CASKSRQGEEKLFF
v_gene: TRBV30; len: 13; CDR3aa: CAWAWGGSYEQYF
v_gene: TRBV6-1; len: 15; CDR3aa: CASRRGEESNQPQHF
v_gene: TRBV10-3; len: 14; CDR3aa: CAISEPTEDYGYTF
v_gene: TRBV6-5; len: 14; CDR3aa: CASSDRGRYNEQFF
v_gene: TRBV6-5; len: 16; CDR3aa: CASSYLSGGRRNEQFF
v_gene: TRBV11-2; len: 15; CDR3aa: CASSSLRASTDTQYF
v_gene: TRBV7-2; len: 15; CDR3aa: CASSLTSTGESGYTF
v_gene: TRBV19; len: 19; CDR3aa: CASSRNYQGQGSRGTEAFF
v_gene: TRBV29-1; len: 14; CDR3aa: CSYRYGLATDTQYF
v_gene: TRBV2; len: 14; CDR3aa: CASRDSPGGYEQYF
v_gene: TRBV9; len: 17; CDR3aa: CASSLRTSGSITGELFF
v_gene: TRBV27; len: 12; CDR3aa: CASSLFGVEAFF
v_gene: TRBV5-1; len: 15; CDR3aa: CASSLGGQMSYGYTF
v_gene: TRBV5-1; len: 14; CDR3aa: CASSRTSGGYEQFF
v_gene: TRBV5-1; len: 15; CDR3aa: CASSSSLGQSGGLFF
v_gene: TRBV19; len: 18; CDR3aa: CASSFQGLAGGLTNEQFF
v_gene: TRBV13; len: 15; CDR3aa: CASSPRRVLYTEAFF
v_gene: TRBV10-3; len: 16; CDR3aa: CAISESTGGSTDTQYF
v_gene: TRBV7-2; len: 16; CDR3aa: CASSFRGGAENTEAFF
v_gene: TRBV6-1; len: 17; CDR3aa: CASSDALHWTGTPEQYF
v_gene: TRBV9; len: 13; CDR3aa: CASSQNTGDTQYF
v_gene: TRBV9; len: 15; CDR3aa: CASSPTSGNTGELFF